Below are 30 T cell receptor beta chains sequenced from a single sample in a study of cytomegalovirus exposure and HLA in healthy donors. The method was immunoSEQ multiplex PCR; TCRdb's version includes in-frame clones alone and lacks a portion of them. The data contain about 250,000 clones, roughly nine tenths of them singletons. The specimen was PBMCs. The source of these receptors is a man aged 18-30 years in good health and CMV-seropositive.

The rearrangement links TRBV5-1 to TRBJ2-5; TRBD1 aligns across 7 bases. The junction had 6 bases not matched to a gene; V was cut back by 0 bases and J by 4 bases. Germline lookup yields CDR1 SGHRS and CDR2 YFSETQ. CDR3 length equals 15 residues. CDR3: CASSLGQGESETQYF. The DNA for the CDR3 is TGCGCCAGCAGCTTGGGGCAGGGGGAGTCAGAGACCCAGTACTTC.

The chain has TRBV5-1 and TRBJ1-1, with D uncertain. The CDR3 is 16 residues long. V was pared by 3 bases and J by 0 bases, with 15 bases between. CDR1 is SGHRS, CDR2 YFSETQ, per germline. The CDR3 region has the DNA TGCGCCAGCAGCTCCCTTCCGGCCACTATGAACACTGAAGCTTTCTTT. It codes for CASSSLPATMNTEAFF.

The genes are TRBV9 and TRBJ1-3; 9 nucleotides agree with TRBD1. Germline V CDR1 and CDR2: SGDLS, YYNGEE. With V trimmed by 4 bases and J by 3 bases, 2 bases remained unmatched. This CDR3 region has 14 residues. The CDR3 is CASSSTGGGNTIYF. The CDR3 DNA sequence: TGTGCCAGCAGCTCGACAGGGGGTGGAAACACCATATATTTT.

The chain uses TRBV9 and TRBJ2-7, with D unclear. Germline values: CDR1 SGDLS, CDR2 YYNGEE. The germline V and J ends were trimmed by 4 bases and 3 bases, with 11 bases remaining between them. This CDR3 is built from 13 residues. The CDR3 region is CASSFGDLYEQYF. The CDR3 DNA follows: TGTGCCAGCAGCTTCGGAGATCTCTACGAGCAGTACTTC.

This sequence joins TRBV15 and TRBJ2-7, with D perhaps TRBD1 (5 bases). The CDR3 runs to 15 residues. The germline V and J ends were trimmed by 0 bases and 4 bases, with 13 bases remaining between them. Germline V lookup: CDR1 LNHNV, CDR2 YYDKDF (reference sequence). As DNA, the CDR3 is TGTGCCACCAGCAGAGAAGGGGCCTCTTTTTACGAGCAGTACTTC. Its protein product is CATSREGASFYEQYF.

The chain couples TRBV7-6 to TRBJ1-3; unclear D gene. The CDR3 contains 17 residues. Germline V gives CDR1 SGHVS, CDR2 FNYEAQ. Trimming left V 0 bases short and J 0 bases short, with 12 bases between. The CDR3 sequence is CASSLASGSLSGNTIYF. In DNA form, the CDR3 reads TGTGCCAGCAGCTTAGCGTCGGGAAGTCTCTCTGGAAACACCATATATTTT.

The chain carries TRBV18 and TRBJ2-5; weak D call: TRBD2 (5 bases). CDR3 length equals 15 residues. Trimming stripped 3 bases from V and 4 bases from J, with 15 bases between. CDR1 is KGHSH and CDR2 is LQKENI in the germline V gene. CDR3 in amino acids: CASSPRPGSGETQYF. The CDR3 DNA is TGTGCCAGCTCACCTCGACCGGGAAGCGGAGAGACCCAGTACTTC.

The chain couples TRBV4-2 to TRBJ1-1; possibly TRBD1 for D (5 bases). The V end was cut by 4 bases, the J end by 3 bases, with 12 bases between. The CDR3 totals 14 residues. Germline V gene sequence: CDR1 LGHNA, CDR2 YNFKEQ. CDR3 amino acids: CASSPERGDTEAFF. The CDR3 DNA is TGTGCCAGCAGCCCGGAAAGGGGTGACACTGAAGCTTTCTTT.

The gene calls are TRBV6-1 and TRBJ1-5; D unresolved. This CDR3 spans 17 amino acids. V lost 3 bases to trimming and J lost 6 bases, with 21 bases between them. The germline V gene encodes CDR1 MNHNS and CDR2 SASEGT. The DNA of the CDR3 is TGTGCCAGCAGTGATCAAATAGGGCTGGTGAAATTTCAGCCCCAGCATTTT. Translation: CASSDQIGLVKFQPQHF.

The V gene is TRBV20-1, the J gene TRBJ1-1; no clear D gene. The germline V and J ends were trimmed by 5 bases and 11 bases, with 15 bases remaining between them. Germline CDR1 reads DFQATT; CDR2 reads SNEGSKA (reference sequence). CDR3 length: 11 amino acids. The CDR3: CSAAPGSWAFF. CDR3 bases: TGCAGTGCTGCCCCCGGGAGCTGGGCTTTCTTT.

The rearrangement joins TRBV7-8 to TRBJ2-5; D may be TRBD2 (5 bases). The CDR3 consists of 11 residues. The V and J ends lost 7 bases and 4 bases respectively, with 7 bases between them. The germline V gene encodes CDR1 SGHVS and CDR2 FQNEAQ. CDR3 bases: TGTGCCAGCAACCGGGGAGAGACCCAGTACTTC. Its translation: CASNRGETQYF.

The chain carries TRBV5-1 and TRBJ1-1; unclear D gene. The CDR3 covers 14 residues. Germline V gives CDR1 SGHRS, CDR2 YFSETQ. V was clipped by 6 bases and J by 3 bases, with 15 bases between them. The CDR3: CASTRRELDTEAFF. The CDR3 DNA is TGCGCCAGCACTAGGCGGGAACTGGACACTGAAGCTTTCTTT. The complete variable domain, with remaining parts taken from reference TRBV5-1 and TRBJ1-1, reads KAGVTQTPRYLIKTRGQQVTLSCSPISGHRSVSWYQQTPGQGLQFLFEYFSETQRNKGNFPGRFSGRQFSNSRSEMNVSTLELGDSALYLCASTRRELDTEAFFGQGTRLTVV.

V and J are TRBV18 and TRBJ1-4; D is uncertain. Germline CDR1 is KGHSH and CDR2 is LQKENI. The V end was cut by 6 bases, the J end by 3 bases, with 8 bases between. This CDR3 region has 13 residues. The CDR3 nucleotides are TGTGCCAGCTCCCGCAGTGCTAATGAAAAACTGTTTTTT. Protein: CASSRSANEKLFF.

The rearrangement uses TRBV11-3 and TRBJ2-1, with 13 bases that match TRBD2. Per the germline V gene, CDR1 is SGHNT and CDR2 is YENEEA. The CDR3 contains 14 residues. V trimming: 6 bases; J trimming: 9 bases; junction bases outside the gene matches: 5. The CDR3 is CASSTSGRASEQFF. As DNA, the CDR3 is TGTGCCAGCAGTACTAGCGGGAGGGCCTCTGAGCAGTTCTTC.

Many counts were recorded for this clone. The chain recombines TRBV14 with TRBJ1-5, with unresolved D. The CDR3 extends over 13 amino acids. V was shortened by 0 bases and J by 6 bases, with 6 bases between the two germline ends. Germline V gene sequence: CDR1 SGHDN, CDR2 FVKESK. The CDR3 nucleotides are TGTGCCAGCAGCCAAGAGGTTGGTCAGCCCCAGCATTTT. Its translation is CASSQEVGQPQHF.

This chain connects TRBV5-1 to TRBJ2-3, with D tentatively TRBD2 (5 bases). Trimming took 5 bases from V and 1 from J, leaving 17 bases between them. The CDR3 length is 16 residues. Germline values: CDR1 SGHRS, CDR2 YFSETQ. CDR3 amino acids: CASSQRRDGGTDTQYF. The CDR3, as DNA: TGCGCCAGCAGTCAGCGTCGGGATGGGGGCACAGATACGCAGTATTTT.

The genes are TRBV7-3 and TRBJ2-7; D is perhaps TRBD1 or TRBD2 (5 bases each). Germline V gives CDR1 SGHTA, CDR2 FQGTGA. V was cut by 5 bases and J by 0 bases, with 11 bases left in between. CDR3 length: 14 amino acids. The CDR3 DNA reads TGTGCCAGCAGCCGGGACGCGAGCTCCTACGAGCAGTACTTC. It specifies CASSRDASSYEQYF.

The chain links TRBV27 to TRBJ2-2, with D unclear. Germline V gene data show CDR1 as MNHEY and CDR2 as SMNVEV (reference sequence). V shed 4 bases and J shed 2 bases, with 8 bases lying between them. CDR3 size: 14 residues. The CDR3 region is CASSWAPNTGELFF. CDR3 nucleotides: TGTGCCAGCAGTTGGGCGCCCAACACCGGGGAGCTGTTTTTT.

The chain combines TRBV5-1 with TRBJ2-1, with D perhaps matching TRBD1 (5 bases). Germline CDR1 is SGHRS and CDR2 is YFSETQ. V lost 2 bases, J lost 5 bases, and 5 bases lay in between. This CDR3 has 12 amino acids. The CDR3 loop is CASSLQDNEQFF. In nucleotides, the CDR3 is TGCGCCAGCAGCTTACAGGACAATGAGCAGTTCTTC.

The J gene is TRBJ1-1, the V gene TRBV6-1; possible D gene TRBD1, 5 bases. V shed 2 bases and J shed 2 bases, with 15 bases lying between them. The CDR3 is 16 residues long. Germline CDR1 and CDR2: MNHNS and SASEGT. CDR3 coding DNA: TGTGCCAGCAGTGAATTCCCCAGGGATCTAAACACTGAAGCTTTCTTT. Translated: CASSEFPRDLNTEAFF.

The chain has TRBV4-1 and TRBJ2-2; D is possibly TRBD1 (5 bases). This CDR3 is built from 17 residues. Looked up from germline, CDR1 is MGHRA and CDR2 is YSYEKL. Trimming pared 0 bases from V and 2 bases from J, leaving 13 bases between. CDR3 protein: CASSQEPWQGNTGELFF. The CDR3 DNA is TGCGCCAGCAGCCAAGAACCGTGGCAGGGAAACACCGGGGAGCTGTTTTTT.

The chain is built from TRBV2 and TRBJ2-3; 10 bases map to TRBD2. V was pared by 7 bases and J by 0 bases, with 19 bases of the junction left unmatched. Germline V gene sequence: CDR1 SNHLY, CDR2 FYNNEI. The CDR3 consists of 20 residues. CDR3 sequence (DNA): TGTGCCAGCACCTCCCGACAGGGCCTAGCGGGAGTCCCTAGCACAGATACGCAGTATTTT. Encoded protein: CASTSRQGLAGVPSTDTQYF.

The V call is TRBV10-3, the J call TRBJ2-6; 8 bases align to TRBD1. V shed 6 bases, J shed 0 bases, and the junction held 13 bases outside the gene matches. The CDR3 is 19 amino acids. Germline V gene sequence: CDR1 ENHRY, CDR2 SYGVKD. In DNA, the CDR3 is TGTGCCATCAGGACGGAAGACAGGGGAAGACCCTCTGGGGCCAACGTCCTGACTTTC. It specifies CAIRTEDRGRPSGANVLTF.

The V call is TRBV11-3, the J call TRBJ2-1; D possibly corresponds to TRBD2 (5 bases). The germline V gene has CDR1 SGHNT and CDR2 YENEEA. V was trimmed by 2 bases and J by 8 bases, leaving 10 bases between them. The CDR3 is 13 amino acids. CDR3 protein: CASSLYGGHEQFF. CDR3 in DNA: TGTGCCAGCAGCTTATACGGCGGGCATGAGCAGTTCTTC.

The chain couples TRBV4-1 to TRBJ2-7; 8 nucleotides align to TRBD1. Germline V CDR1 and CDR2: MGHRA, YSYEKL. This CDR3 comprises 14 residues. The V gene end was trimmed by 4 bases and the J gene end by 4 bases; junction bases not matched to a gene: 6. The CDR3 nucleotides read TGCGCCAGCAGCCGTACAGGGGGGAGGTACGAGCAGTACTTC. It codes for CASSRTGGRYEQYF.

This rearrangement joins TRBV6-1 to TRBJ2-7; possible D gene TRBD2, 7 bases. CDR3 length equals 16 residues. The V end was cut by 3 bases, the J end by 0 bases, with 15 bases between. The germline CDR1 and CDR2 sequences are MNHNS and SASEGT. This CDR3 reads CASSEWGGFSSYEQYF. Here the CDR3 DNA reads TGTGCCAGCAGTGAGTGGGGGGGCTTTAGCTCCTACGAGCAGTACTTC.

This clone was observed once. The CDR3 DNA is TGCAGGGGGGACGGGACGGGGTCCCAGTACTTC. Its protein is CRGDGTGSQYF. The chain combines TRBV20-1 with TRBJ2-5; possibly TRBD1 or TRBD2 for D (5 bases each). This CDR3 has 11 amino acids. Per the germline V gene, CDR1 is DFQATT and CDR2 is SNEGSKA (reference sequence).

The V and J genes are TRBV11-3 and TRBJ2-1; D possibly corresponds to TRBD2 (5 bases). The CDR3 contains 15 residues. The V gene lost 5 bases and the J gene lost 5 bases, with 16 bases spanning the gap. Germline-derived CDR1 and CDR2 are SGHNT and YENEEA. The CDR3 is CASSTPFAGHNEQFF. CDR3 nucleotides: TGTGCCAGCAGCACCCCGTTTGCGGGCCACAATGAGCAGTTCTTC.

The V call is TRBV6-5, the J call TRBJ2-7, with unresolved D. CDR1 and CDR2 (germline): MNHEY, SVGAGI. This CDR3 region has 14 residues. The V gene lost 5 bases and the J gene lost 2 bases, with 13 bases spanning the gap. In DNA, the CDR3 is TGTGCCAGCAGTCCAGACATAGAAACCTACGAGCAGTACTTC. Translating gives CASSPDIETYEQYF.

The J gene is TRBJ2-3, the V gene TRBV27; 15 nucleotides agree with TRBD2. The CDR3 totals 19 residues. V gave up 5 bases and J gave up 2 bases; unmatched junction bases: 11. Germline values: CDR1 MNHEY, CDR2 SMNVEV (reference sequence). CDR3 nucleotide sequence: TGTGCCAGCAGTCGCCCCCGGACTAGCGGGAGGGCTGACACAGATACGCAGTATTTT. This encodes CASSRPRTSGRADTDTQYF.